These T cell receptor beta chains were read from a single sample in a study of cytomegalovirus exposure and HLA in healthy donors. The method was immunoSEQ multiplex PCR; TCRdb's version includes in-frame clones alone and lacks a portion of them. The sample yields nearly 110,000 clones, around 80% seen once. The sequencing input was PBMCs. Receptor source: a man aged 55 to 69 in good health and CMV-seronegative. Each CDR3 is given with its conserved first and last residue. D genes are given only for firm matches. Size values are once, few and many counts, or a class for expanded clones, and some rows have none.

j_call: TRBJ1-2
v_call: TRBV14
d_call: .
clone_size: .
cdr3_nt: TGTGCCAGCAGCCACGCGAGGTTCTATGGCTACACCTTC
cdr3_aa: CASSHARFYGYTF

j_call: TRBJ2-7
v_call: TRBV30
d_call: TRBD2
clone_size: .
cdr3_nt: TGTGCCTGGAGAAACGGCGGGGGCTCCTACGAGCAGTACTTC
cdr3_aa: CAWRNGGGSYEQYF

j_call: TRBJ2-3
v_call: TRBV14
d_call: TRBD2
clone_size: once
cdr3_nt: TGTGCCAGCAGCCCCTCTACTAGCGGTTATCCAGATACGCAGTATTTT
cdr3_aa: CASSPSTSGYPDTQYF

j_call: TRBJ2-3
v_call: TRBV13
d_call: .
clone_size: few
cdr3_nt: TGTGCCAGCAGCTTAAAGAGGGATTCTAGCACAGATACGCAGTATTTT
cdr3_aa: CASSLKRDSSTDTQYF

j_call: TRBJ1-6
v_call: TRBV27
d_call: .
clone_size: .
cdr3_nt: TGTGCCAGCAGCCCGCGTTACGCCGAAAATTCACCCCTCCACTTT
cdr3_aa: CASSPRYAENSPLHF

j_call: TRBJ2-3
v_call: TRBV7-2
d_call: TRBD1
clone_size: .
cdr3_nt: TGTGCCAGCAGCTTAGAAGGGGCCGGGACAGGCAGAGATACGCAGTATTTT
cdr3_aa: CASSLEGAGTGRDTQYF

j_call: TRBJ1-2
v_call: TRBV25-1
d_call: .
clone_size: .
cdr3_nt: TGTGCCAGCAGCCCGGAGGTGGTTTCGACTGGCTACACCTTC
cdr3_aa: CASSPEVVSTGYTF

j_call: TRBJ2-5
v_call: TRBV6-5
d_call: TRBD1
clone_size: .
cdr3_nt: TGTGCCAGCAGTTCCATAGGACAGGCCCAAGAGACCCAGTACTTC
cdr3_aa: CASSSIGQAQETQYF

j_call: TRBJ1-2
v_call: TRBV5-1
d_call: .
clone_size: .
cdr3_nt: TGCGCCAGCAGCTTTGGCAGGTTGTATGGCTACACCTTC
cdr3_aa: CASSFGRLYGYTF

j_call: TRBJ2-7
v_call: TRBV29-1
d_call: .
clone_size: .
cdr3_nt: TGCAGCGTTCCCAGGGACAACTACGAGCAGTACTTC
cdr3_aa: CSVPRDNYEQYF

j_call: TRBJ1-2
v_call: TRBV28
d_call: .
clone_size: .
cdr3_nt: TGTGCCAGCAGTGGACAGAACTATGGCTACACCTTC
cdr3_aa: CASSGQNYGYTF

j_call: TRBJ1-1
v_call: TRBV5-4
d_call: .
clone_size: few
cdr3_nt: TGTGCCAGCAGTGGAGGGAACACTGAAGCTTTCTTT
cdr3_aa: CASSGGNTEAFF

j_call: TRBJ1-2
v_call: TRBV28
d_call: TRBD1
clone_size: .
cdr3_nt: TGTGCCAGCAGTTTCCCCGGACAGGGGCTAAACTATGGCTACACCTTC
cdr3_aa: CASSFPGQGLNYGYTF

j_call: TRBJ2-5
v_call: TRBV18
d_call: .
clone_size: few
cdr3_nt: TGTGCCAGCTCACCAGAGAGGGAGACCCAGTACTTC
cdr3_aa: CASSPERETQYF

j_call: TRBJ1-6
v_call: TRBV11-2
d_call: .
clone_size: .
cdr3_nt: TGTGCCAGCAGCCAAGGAGGGGGGGGCTCCTATAATTCACCCCTCCACTTT
cdr3_aa: CASSQGGGGSYNSPLHF

j_call: TRBJ1-6
v_call: TRBV9
d_call: TRBD1
clone_size: .
cdr3_nt: TGTGCCAGCAGCACCAGACAGGGAGATTCACCCCTCCACTTT
cdr3_aa: CASSTRQGDSPLHF

j_call: TRBJ1-1
v_call: TRBV7-3
d_call: TRBD1
clone_size: .
cdr3_nt: TGTGCCAGCAGATCAAGGACAGGGGGCACTGAAGCTTTCTTT
cdr3_aa: CASRSRTGGTEAFF

j_call: TRBJ1-4
v_call: TRBV28
d_call: .
clone_size: .
cdr3_nt: TGTGCCAGCAGTTCCCCAAGGGAGATTAATGAAAAACTGTTTTTT
cdr3_aa: CASSSPREINEKLFF

j_call: TRBJ2-2
v_call: TRBV7-2
d_call: TRBD1
clone_size: once
cdr3_nt: TGTGCCAGCAGCTTAGGACGACAGGGGGCTGGCGGGGAGCTGTTTTTT
cdr3_aa: CASSLGRQGAGGELFF

j_call: TRBJ2-1
v_call: TRBV7-8
d_call: TRBD1
clone_size: .
cdr3_nt: TGTGCCAGCAGCCTGATTGGACAGGGCGGGCGCGTTGAGCAGTTCTTC
cdr3_aa: CASSLIGQGGRVEQFF

j_call: TRBJ1-1
v_call: TRBV14
d_call: .
clone_size: .
cdr3_nt: TGTGCCAGCAGCTTCAACGAGGGCACTGAAGCTTTCTTT
cdr3_aa: CASSFNEGTEAFF

j_call: TRBJ1-1
v_call: TRBV19
d_call: TRBD1
clone_size: .
cdr3_nt: TGTGCCAGTAGTAAGGGACAGGGCTTAGGAGCTTTCTTT
cdr3_aa: CASSKGQGLGAFF

j_call: TRBJ1-3
v_call: TRBV18
d_call: .
clone_size: .
cdr3_nt: TGTGCCAGCTCACATGGGACACCTGGAAACACCATATATTTT
cdr3_aa: CASSHGTPGNTIYF

j_call: TRBJ2-5
v_call: TRBV5-1
d_call: TRBD1
clone_size: .
cdr3_nt: TGCGCCAGCAGCTTGATAGGACAGGGGTCCCAAGAGACCCAGTACTTC
cdr3_aa: CASSLIGQGSQETQYF

j_call: TRBJ1-2
v_call: TRBV11-2
d_call: TRBD1
clone_size: .
cdr3_nt: TGTGCCAGCAGCTTGGACAGGGGTGTCTATGGCTACACCTTC
cdr3_aa: CASSLDRGVYGYTF

j_call: TRBJ2-5
v_call: TRBV2
d_call: .
clone_size: .
cdr3_nt: TGTGCCAGCAAGCGGTACCAAGAGACCCAGTACTTC
cdr3_aa: CASKRYQETQYF

j_call: TRBJ1-6
v_call: TRBV5-1
d_call: .
clone_size: .
cdr3_nt: TGCGCCAGCAGCTTGACCGAGGACTATAATTCACCCCTCCACTTT
cdr3_aa: CASSLTEDYNSPLHF

j_call: TRBJ2-5
v_call: TRBV4-3
d_call: .
clone_size: .
cdr3_nt: TGCGCCAGCAGCCAAGAGGTAGGGGACCAAGAGACCCAGTACTTC
cdr3_aa: CASSQEVGDQETQYF

j_call: TRBJ1-5
v_call: TRBV7-5
d_call: .
clone_size: once
cdr3_nt: TGTGTCAGAAGCGCAAGCGGGGCTAGTCAGCCCCAGCATTTT
cdr3_aa: CVRSASGASQPQHF

j_call: TRBJ2-1
v_call: TRBV18
d_call: .
clone_size: .
cdr3_nt: TGTGCCAGCTCACCACCTGCGGTGGAGGGGGAGCAGTTCTTC
cdr3_aa: CASSPPAVEGEQFF

j_call: TRBJ1-1
v_call: TRBV5-4
d_call: TRBD1
clone_size: .
cdr3_nt: TGTGCCAGCAGCCTGGGACAGACAAAGAACACTGAAGCTTTCTTT
cdr3_aa: CASSLGQTKNTEAFF

j_call: TRBJ1-5
v_call: TRBV7-9
d_call: TRBD1
clone_size: .
cdr3_nt: TGTGCCAGCAGCCACAGTTCGACAGGGGGCAATCAGCCCCAGCATTTT
cdr3_aa: CASSHSSTGGNQPQHF

j_call: TRBJ2-1
v_call: TRBV9
d_call: .
clone_size: .
cdr3_nt: TGTGCCAGCAGCGAGGGACTTATGGGCGATGAGCAGTTCTTC
cdr3_aa: CASSEGLMGDEQFF

j_call: TRBJ2-5
v_call: TRBV6-6
d_call: .
clone_size: few
cdr3_nt: TGTGCCAGCACCTCAGGCGGGATGGGCCAAGAGACCCAGTACTTC
cdr3_aa: CASTSGGMGQETQYF

j_call: TRBJ2-7
v_call: TRBV7-2
d_call: .
clone_size: .
cdr3_nt: TGTGCCAGCAGCTTAGGCGGGTTCTACGAGCAGTACTTC
cdr3_aa: CASSLGGFYEQYF

j_call: TRBJ1-2
v_call: TRBV4-3
d_call: TRBD1
clone_size: .
cdr3_nt: TGCGCCAGCAGCCAACCATTTAGAAGGGGACAGGGTTTTTGTCGAGACTATGGCTACACCTTC
cdr3_aa: CASSQPFRRGQGFCRDYGYTF

j_call: TRBJ2-5
v_call: TRBV4-2
d_call: .
clone_size: .
cdr3_nt: TGTGCCAGCAGCCAAGATTCGAGACTAGGGTTAGAGACCCAGTACTTC
cdr3_aa: CASSQDSRLGLETQYF

j_call: TRBJ1-2
v_call: TRBV2
d_call: .
clone_size: .
cdr3_nt: TGTGCCAGCAGTGAGATTACTGCCAACTATGGCTACACCTTC
cdr3_aa: CASSEITANYGYTF

j_call: TRBJ2-3
v_call: TRBV6-1
d_call: .
clone_size: .
cdr3_nt: TGTGCCAGCAGTGAAGAGTTACAGGGTACGCAGTATTTT
cdr3_aa: CASSEELQGTQYF

j_call: TRBJ2-1
v_call: TRBV5-1
d_call: TRBD1
clone_size: .
cdr3_nt: TGCGCCAGCAGCTTGACGGACAGGAGCTACAATGAGCAGTTCTTC
cdr3_aa: CASSLTDRSYNEQFF

j_call: TRBJ1-1
v_call: TRBV28
d_call: .
clone_size: .
cdr3_nt: TGTGCCAGCAGAAGGGGGAGGGCTGAAGCTTTCTTT
cdr3_aa: CASRRGRAEAFF

j_call: TRBJ2-1
v_call: TRBV4-2
d_call: TRBD2
clone_size: once
cdr3_nt: TGTGCCAGCAGCCAAGCTCCGGGACTAGCGGGGGGCGGGGCATACAATGAGCAGTTCTTC
cdr3_aa: CASSQAPGLAGGGAYNEQFF

j_call: TRBJ2-3
v_call: TRBV10-3
d_call: TRBD2
clone_size: .
cdr3_nt: TGTGCCATCAGTCGCCTTGCGGGGGTTACAGATACGCAGTATTTT
cdr3_aa: CAISRLAGVTDTQYF

j_call: TRBJ2-1
v_call: TRBV30
d_call: TRBD2
clone_size: once
cdr3_nt: TGTGCCCGAGCAAATCAAGCGGGGGGGCCGTATGAGCAGTTCTTC
cdr3_aa: CARANQAGGPYEQFF

j_call: TRBJ1-1
v_call: TRBV7-9
d_call: .
clone_size: .
cdr3_nt: TGTGCCAGCAGCTTACAGGGGACGGACAACACTGAAGCTTTCTTT
cdr3_aa: CASSLQGTDNTEAFF

j_call: TRBJ2-1
v_call: TRBV2
d_call: .
clone_size: .
cdr3_nt: TGTGCCAGCTCGGACTATTCTTACAATGAGCAGTTCTTC
cdr3_aa: CASSDYSYNEQFF

j_call: TRBJ1-1
v_call: TRBV7-8
d_call: .
clone_size: .
cdr3_nt: TGTGCCAGCAGCTTAGGGCAGGGTAATGAAGCTTTCTTT
cdr3_aa: CASSLGQGNEAFF

j_call: TRBJ2-1
v_call: TRBV7-6
d_call: TRBD2
clone_size: .
cdr3_nt: TGTGCCAGCAGCCCCCGGGCTAGCGGGGGGGCGGTAGTCATTGAGCAGTTCTTC
cdr3_aa: CASSPRASGGAVVIEQFF

j_call: TRBJ2-3
v_call: TRBV2
d_call: .
clone_size: .
cdr3_nt: TGTGCCAGCAGTCAGGACACGAGCACAGATACGCAGTATTTT
cdr3_aa: CASSQDTSTDTQYF

j_call: TRBJ2-7
v_call: TRBV7-2
d_call: .
clone_size: .
cdr3_nt: TGTGCCAGCAGCAGTACAGGTGCAGGAACCTACGAGCAGTACTTC
cdr3_aa: CASSSTGAGTYEQYF

j_call: TRBJ1-1
v_call: TRBV5-5
d_call: .
clone_size: once
cdr3_nt: TGTGCCAGCAGCTTGAGAAATTCACCGGGAGAAGCTTTCTTT
cdr3_aa: CASSLRNSPGEAFF

j_call: TRBJ2-2
v_call: TRBV6-5
d_call: .
clone_size: .
cdr3_nt: TGTGCCAGCAAGGGGGGGCCGGGCGGGGAGCTGTTTTTT
cdr3_aa: CASKGGPGGELFF

j_call: TRBJ2-3
v_call: TRBV5-1
d_call: TRBD1
clone_size: .
cdr3_nt: TGCGCCAGCACCCCACGGGCCAACAGGGGGAAACCAGATACGCAGTATTTT
cdr3_aa: CASTPRANRGKPDTQYF

j_call: TRBJ2-6
v_call: TRBV6-1
d_call: TRBD1
clone_size: .
cdr3_nt: TGTGCCAGTCGGGACAGGGATCCTGGGGCCAACGTCCTGACTTTC
cdr3_aa: CASRDRDPGANVLTF

j_call: TRBJ2-2
v_call: TRBV7-7
d_call: .
clone_size: .
cdr3_nt: TGTGCCAGCAGCTCTCCGGGGTTCACCGGGGAGCTGTTTTTT
cdr3_aa: CASSSPGFTGELFF